A selection of T cell receptor beta chains follows, all from one sample in a study of post-analysis software for immune sequencing data. In TCRdb, the PCR reads were re-called with MiXCR into one record per CDR3 protein. This sample has roughly 430,000 distinct CDR3 sequences, with 39% found just once. Material: blood. These receptor sequences come from a girl aged 2-10 years with multiple sclerosis. Each CDR3 is given with its conserved first and last residue. A D gene is named only where the DNA matches it firmly. Size tells how often a clone was seen (once, few, many) or the class of an expanded clone, and some rows leave it out.

size | J | D | V | DNA | CDR3
- | TRBJ2-5 | - | TRBV6-5 | TGTGCCAGCAGTTTCTCATCCGGGACTCAACAAGAGACCCAGTACTTC | CASSFSSGTQQETQYF
- | TRBJ1-1 | - | TRBV5-1 | TGCGCCAGCAGCTTGGACACGAACACTGAAGCTTTCTTT | CASSLDTNTEAFF
- | TRBJ2-1 | - | TRBV20-1 | TGCAGTGCTAGAGCGTTAGACCGACAGTTAGCGCAGTTCTTC | CSARALDRQLAQFF
- | TRBJ2-1 | TRBD1 | TRBV7-7 | TGTGCCAGCAGCTCTTTACAGGGGGCGGCGGCCTACAATGAGCAGTTCTTC | CASSSLQGAAAYNEQFF
- | TRBJ2-3 | - | TRBV6-5 | TGTGCCAGCAGTTACCAGACTCCTTCCACAAATACGCAGTATTTT | CASSYQTPSTNTQYF
- | TRBJ2-1 | - | TRBV29-1 | TGCAGCGTGCGACAGAGCAATGAGCAGTTCTTC | CSVRQSNEQFF
- | TRBJ2-3 | - | TRBV25-1 | TGTGCCAGCAGTGAAGCGACTAATACGCAGTATTTT | CASSEATNTQYF
few | TRBJ2-7 | TRBD2 | TRBV7-9 | TGTGCCAGCAGCTTAGAGTTGTCGCTAGCGGGGATTCACGAGCAGTACTTC | CASSLELSLAGIHEQYF
- | TRBJ2-5 | - | TRBV25-1 | TGTGCCAGCAGTGAATCCCGGGGTTTGGTTCGAGAGACCCAGTACTTC | CASSESRGLVRETQYF
- | TRBJ1-2 | - | TRBV28 | TGTGCCAGCAGCCCCAAATTAGAAGGCTATAACTATGGCTACACCTTC | CASSPKLEGYNYGYTF
- | TRBJ2-3 | - | TRBV29-1 | TGCAGCGTTGATATGGCAGCCACAGATACGCAGTATTTT | CSVDMAATDTQYF
few | TRBJ1-2 | - | TRBV28 | TGTGCCAGCAGACGGACAGCACTTAACTATGGCTACACCTTC | CASRRTALNYGYTF
- | TRBJ2-5 | - | TRBV7-6 | TGTGCCATCAGCTTAGCGCTTGTGGAGACCCAGTACTTC | CAISLALVETQYF
few | TRBJ2-1 | TRBD1 | TRBV20-1 | TGCAGTGCTTCGAAACAGGGGGGAAGCTCCTACAATGAGCAGTTCTTC | CSASKQGGSSYNEQFF
- | TRBJ1-2 | - | TRBV28 | TGTGCCAGCAGTTCTCCCATGACAGCGACACCGACCTATGGCTACACCTTC | CASSSPMTATPTYGYTF
- | TRBJ1-5 | - | TRBV12-3/TRBV12-4 | TGTGCCAGCAGTTGGGGGCAGGGAGTCTATCAGCCCCAGCATTTT | CASSWGQGVYQPQHF
- | TRBJ2-7 | - | TRBV20-1 | TGCAGTACTAGAGATGAAGTGGGATCCTACGAGCAGTACTTC | CSTRDEVGSYEQYF
- | TRBJ2-5 | - | TRBV29-1 | TGCAGCGTCGGGGGACACCTGTACCAAGAGACCCAGTACTTC | CSVGGHLYQETQYF
once | TRBJ1-1 | - | TRBV4-1 | TGCGCCAGCAGCCAGGGACTGAAAATCAGTGAAGCTTTCTTT | CASSQGLKISEAFF
few | TRBJ1-2 | - | TRBV20-1 | TGCAGTGCTAGAGTACCGGCAGGTTGGCATCGTGGCTACACCTTC | CSARVPAGWHRGYTF
- | TRBJ2-1 | - | TRBV4-2 | TGTGCCAGCAGCCCCCGCTGGGACTCTCGGAACGAGCAGTTCTTC | CASSPRWDSRNEQFF
- | TRBJ1-4 | - | TRBV5-1 | TGCGCCAGCAGCTTGTCCGGGCGACTGTTTTTT | CASSLSGRLFF
- | TRBJ2-7 | - | TRBV21-1 | TGTGCCAGCAGCAAAAAAAGGGGGACAGGGGGCCCCTACGAGCAGTACTTC | CASSKKRGTGGPYEQYF
once | TRBJ1-1 | - | TRBV6-6 | TGTGCCAGCAGTTACTCGTATGGGAGCACTGAAGCTTTCTTT | CASSYSYGSTEAFF
- | TRBJ2-5 | TRBD2 | TRBV10-2 | TGCGCCACCGAGCGGGGGGGCGAAGAGACCCAGTACTTC | CATERGGEETQYF
once | TRBJ1-6 | TRBD1 | TRBV5-1 | TGCGCCAGCAGCTTGGTGTCTACGACAGGGGGCGATTCACCCCTCCACTTT | CASSLVSTTGGDSPLHF
- | TRBJ1-1 | - | TRBV29-1 | TGCAGCGTTGATGATAGAGGGGGTACTGAAGCTTTCTTT | CSVDDRGGTEAFF
few | TRBJ2-5 | TRBD2 | TRBV4-2 | TGTGCCAGCAGCCTAACTAGCGGGAGGGGGAATGAGCAGTACTTC | CASSLTSGRGNEQYF
few | TRBJ2-7 | - | TRBV9 | TGTGCCAGCAGCCCGGGGACCGCCCGTGCCCCCTACGAGCAGTACTTC | CASSPGTARAPYEQYF
few | TRBJ2-1 | - | TRBV5-8 | TGTGCCAGCAGCTTGGGAGATATCCCCTACAATGAGCAGTTCTTC | CASSLGDIPYNEQFF
many | TRBJ2-5 | TRBD1 | TRBV9 | TGTGCCAGCAGCGTCAGCTCGACAGGGTTAGGGCAAGAGACCCAGTACTTC | CASSVSSTGLGQETQYF
- | TRBJ1-1 | - | TRBV5-1 | TGCGCCAGCAGCTTGGCCGCCGGCCTGACTGAAGCTTTCTTT | CASSLAAGLTEAFF
- | TRBJ2-7 | TRBD1 | TRBV5-5 | TGTGCCAGCAAGGGACAGGAATATTTCCACGAGCAGTACTTC | CASKGQEYFHEQYF
- | TRBJ2-5 | - | TRBV5-1 | TGCGCCAGCAGGTTGGACCCTCTGGGGACAGAGACCCAGTACTTC | CASRLDPLGTETQYF
few | TRBJ2-5 | TRBD2 | TRBV7-8 | TGTGCCAGCAGCTTAAGGGGACTAGCGGGAGCAGGGGAGACCCAGTACTTC | CASSLRGLAGAGETQYF
once | TRBJ2-5 | - | TRBV5-1 | TGCGCCAGCAGCGTAGGAACTGGGGCACGGGGAGAGACCCAGTACTTC | CASSVGTGARGETQYF
- | TRBJ2-5 | TRBD2 | TRBV15 | TGTGCCACCAGCAGAGTTCGACTAGCGGGTGAAGAGACCCAGTACTTC | CATSRVRLAGEETQYF
- | TRBJ2-2 | - | TRBV4-3 | TGCGCCAGCAGCCATAGTGGGGACACCGGGGAGCTGTTTTTT | CASSHSGDTGELFF